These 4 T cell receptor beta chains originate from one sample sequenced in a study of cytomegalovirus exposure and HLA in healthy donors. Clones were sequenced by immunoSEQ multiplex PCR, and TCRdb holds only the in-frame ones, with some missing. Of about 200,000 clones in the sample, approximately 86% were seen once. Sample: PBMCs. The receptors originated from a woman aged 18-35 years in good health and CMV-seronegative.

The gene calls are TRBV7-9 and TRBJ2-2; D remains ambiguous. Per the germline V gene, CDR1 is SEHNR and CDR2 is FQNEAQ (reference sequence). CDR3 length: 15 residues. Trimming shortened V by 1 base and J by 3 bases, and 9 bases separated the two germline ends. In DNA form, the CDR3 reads TGTGCCAGCAGCTTAGGCGCAGACTACACCGGGGAGCTGTTTTTT. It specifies CASSLGADYTGELFF.

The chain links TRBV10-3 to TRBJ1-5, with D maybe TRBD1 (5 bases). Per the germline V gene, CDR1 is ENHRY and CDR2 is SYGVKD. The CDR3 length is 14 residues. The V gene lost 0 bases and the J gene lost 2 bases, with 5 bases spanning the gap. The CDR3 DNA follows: TGTGCCATCAGTGAGTCCAGGGGCAATCAGCCCCAGCATTTT. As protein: CAISESRGNQPQHF.

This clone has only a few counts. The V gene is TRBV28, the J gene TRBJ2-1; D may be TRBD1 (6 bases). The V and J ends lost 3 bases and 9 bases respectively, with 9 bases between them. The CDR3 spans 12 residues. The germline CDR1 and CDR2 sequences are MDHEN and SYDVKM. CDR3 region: CASSFQGTEQFF. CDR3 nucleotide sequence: TGTGCCAGCAGTTTCCAGGGGACTGAGCAGTTCTTC.

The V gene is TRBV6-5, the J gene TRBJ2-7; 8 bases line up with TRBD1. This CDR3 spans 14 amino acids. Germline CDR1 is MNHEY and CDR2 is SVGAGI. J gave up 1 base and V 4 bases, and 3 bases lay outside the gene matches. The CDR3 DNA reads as TGTGCCAGCAGTTGGGGGACAGGATCCTACGAGCAGTACTTC. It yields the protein CASSWGTGSYEQYF.